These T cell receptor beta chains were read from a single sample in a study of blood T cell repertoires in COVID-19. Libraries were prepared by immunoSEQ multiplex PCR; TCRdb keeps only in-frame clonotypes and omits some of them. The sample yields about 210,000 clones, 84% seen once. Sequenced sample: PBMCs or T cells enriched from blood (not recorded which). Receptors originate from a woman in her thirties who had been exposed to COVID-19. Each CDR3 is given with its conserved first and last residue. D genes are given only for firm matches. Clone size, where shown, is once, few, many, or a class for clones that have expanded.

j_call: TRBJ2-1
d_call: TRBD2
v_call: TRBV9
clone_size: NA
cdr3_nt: TGTGCCAGCAGCGTAATAGCGGGGTCTACGGATGAGCAGTTCTTC
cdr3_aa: CASSVIAGSTDEQFF

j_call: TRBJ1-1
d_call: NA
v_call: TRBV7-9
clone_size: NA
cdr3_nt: TGTGCCAGCAGTCTCCAGCGGGACACTGAAGCTTTCTTT
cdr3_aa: CASSLQRDTEAFF

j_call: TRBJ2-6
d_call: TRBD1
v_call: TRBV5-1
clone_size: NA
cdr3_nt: TGCGCCAGCAGCGAGGAGGACAGGGTCCTGACTTTC
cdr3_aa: CASSEEDRVLTF

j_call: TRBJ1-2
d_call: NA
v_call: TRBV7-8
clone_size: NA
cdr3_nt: TGTGCCAGCAGCTCGGGAAGGGACACCGATAACTATGGCTACACCTTC
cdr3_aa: CASSSGRDTDNYGYTF

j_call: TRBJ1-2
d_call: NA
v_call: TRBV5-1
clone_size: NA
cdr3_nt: TGCGCCAGCAGCTTGGGGACAGATAACACCTATGGCTACACCTTC
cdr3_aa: CASSLGTDNTYGYTF

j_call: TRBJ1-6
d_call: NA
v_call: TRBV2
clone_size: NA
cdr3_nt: TGTGCCAGCAGTGGGCCTCCCGGCGGCATTAATTCACCCCTCCACTTT
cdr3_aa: CASSGPPGGINSPLHF

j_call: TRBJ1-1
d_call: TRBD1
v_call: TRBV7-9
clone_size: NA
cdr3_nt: TGTGCCAGCAGCCCAGGGACAGCTGAAGCTTTCTTT
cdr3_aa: CASSPGTAEAFF

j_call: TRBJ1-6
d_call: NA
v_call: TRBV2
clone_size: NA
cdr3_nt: TGTGCCAGCAGCTCTACGGACTTAAAGGCGGCACCCCTCCACTTT
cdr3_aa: CASSSTDLKAAPLHF

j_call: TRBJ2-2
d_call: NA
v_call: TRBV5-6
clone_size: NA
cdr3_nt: TGTGCCAGCAGACCGTTAAAGCTTGGGGCCAACACCGGGGAGCTGTTTTTT
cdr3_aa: CASRPLKLGANTGELFF

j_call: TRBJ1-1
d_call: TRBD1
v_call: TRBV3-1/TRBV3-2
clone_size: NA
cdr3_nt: TGTGCCAGCAGCGTACGACAGGGGGTTGAAGCTTTCTTT
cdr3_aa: CASSVRQGVEAFF

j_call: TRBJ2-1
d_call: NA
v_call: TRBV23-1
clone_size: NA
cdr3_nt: TGCGCCAGCAGTCTACTCGACCGGGACATTGGGACAAGCGGAAATGAGCAGTTCTTC
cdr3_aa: CASSLLDRDIGTSGNEQFF

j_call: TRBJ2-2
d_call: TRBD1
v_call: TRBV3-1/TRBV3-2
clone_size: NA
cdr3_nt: TGTGCCAGCAGCCAGGGGACAGTGGCCGGGGAGCTGTTTTTT
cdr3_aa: CASSQGTVAGELFF

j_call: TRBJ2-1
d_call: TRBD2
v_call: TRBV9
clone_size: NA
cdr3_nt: TGTGCCAGCAGCTCCCAACTAGCGGGGGGGCCGGATTACAATGAGCAGTTCTTC
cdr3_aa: CASSSQLAGGPDYNEQFF

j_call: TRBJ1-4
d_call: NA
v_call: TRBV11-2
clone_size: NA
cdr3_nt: TGTGCCAGCAGCCAAAGGCGGAGTGACCATAAACTGTTTTTT
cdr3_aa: CASSQRRSDHKLFF

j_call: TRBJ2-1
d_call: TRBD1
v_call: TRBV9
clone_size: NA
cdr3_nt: TGTGCCAGCAGCACCCGGGACAGGGAATACAATGAGCAGTTCTTC
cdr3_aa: CASSTRDREYNEQFF

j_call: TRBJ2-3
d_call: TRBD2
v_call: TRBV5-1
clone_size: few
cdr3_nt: TGCGCCAGCAGCACCCAGACTAGCGGGGGCATCAATACGCAGTATTTT
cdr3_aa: CASSTQTSGGINTQYF

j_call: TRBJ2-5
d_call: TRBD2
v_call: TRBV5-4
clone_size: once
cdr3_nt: TGTGCCAGCAGCCCTAGCGGGGTCCAAGAGACCCAGTACTTC
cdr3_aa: CASSPSGVQETQYF

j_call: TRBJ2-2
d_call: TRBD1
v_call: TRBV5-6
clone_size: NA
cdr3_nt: TGTGCCAGCAGTGGGAGGACAGGGGTCACCGGGGAGCTGTTTTTT
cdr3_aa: CASSGRTGVTGELFF

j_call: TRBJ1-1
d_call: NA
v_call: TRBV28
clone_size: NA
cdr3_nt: TGTGCCAGCAGCCCCCCTTATGTCTCGAACACTGAAGCTTTCTTT
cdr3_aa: CASSPPYVSNTEAFF